Listed below are T cell receptor beta chains from one sample, sequenced in a study of blood T cell repertoires in COVID-19. Sequencing was performed with immunoSEQ multiplex PCR; in TCRdb, only in-frame clones are kept and a portion is missing. This sample has roughly 250,000 clones; more than 75% occur once, and the top ten carry around an eighth. Material: peripheral blood. These receptors all stem from a woman aged 60 to 75 with active or convalescent COVID-19. Both conserved end residues are part of each CDR3. D genes are given only for firm matches. Clone size is stated in some rows and not others, as once, few, many or a class when expanded.

len	v_gene	abundance	j_gene	d_gene	CDR3aa	CDR3nt
15	TRBV5-1	.	TRBJ2-3	.	CASSLGDGEVDTQYF	TGCGCCAGCAGCTTGGGGGACGGGGAGGTCGATACGCAGTATTTT
15	TRBV11-2	.	TRBJ2-1	.	CASSPTPSSYNEQFF	TGTGCCAGCAGCCCTACTCCGAGCTCCTACAATGAGCAGTTCTTC
14	TRBV18	.	TRBJ2-2	.	CASSHRGNTGELFF	TGTGCCAGCTCACACCGGGGGAACACCGGGGAGCTGTTTTTT
13	TRBV6-2/TRBV6-3	.	TRBJ1-1	TRBD1	CASSRQGASEAFF	TGTGCCAGCAGTCGACAGGGGGCGTCTGAAGCTTTCTTT
15	TRBV3-1/TRBV3-2	.	TRBJ2-2	.	CASSPSRGHGGELFF	TGTGCCAGCAGCCCCTCGCGGGGTCACGGCGGGGAGCTGTTTTTT
15	TRBV2	.	TRBJ1-5	TRBD1	CASSGGQAGNQPQHF	TGTGCCAGCAGTGGGGGACAGGCCGGGAATCAGCCCCAGCATTTT
13	TRBV19	.	TRBJ1-2	TRBD1	CAALDRETKSYTF	TGTGCCGCCTTAGACAGGGAGACTAAGAGCTACACCTTC
11	TRBV30	.	TRBJ2-7	.	CAWTGLYEQYF	TGTGCCTGGACAGGCCTCTACGAGCAGTACTTC
15	TRBV7-3	.	TRBJ2-1	TRBD2	CASSRERGTYNEQFF	TGTGCCAGCAGCCGAGAGCGGGGGACCTACAATGAGCAGTTCTTC
14	TRBV7-9	.	TRBJ2-5	TRBD2	CASTLSGGQETQYF	TGTGCCAGCACCCTTAGCGGGGGGCAAGAGACCCAGTACTTC
14	TRBV4-1	.	TRBJ2-7	TRBD2	CASSLAGDMYEQYF	TGCGCCAGCAGCCTAGCGGGGGACATGTACGAGCAGTACTTC
17	TRBV27	.	TRBJ2-3	.	CASSLYGGQGGTDTQYF	TGTGCCAGCAGTTTATACGGAGGGCAGGGCGGCACAGATACGCAGTATTTT
18	TRBV18	.	TRBJ1-1	TRBD1	CASSPPGQGARLGTEAFF	TGTGCCAGCTCACCACCGGGACAGGGGGCAAGGTTGGGAACTGAAGCTTTCTTT
12	TRBV10-2	.	TRBJ2-3	.	CASSGLTDTQYF	TGCGCCAGCAGTGGACTGACAGATACGCAGTATTTT
16	TRBV9	.	TRBJ2-3	TRBD1	CASSPLGQEITDTQYF	TGTGCCAGCAGCCCCCTGGGACAGGAGATAACAGATACGCAGTATTTT
14	TRBV6-2/TRBV6-3	once	TRBJ1-5	.	CASSADTGNQPQHF	TGTGCCAGCAGTGCTGACACGGGCAATCAGCCCCAGCATTTT
13	TRBV6-5	.	TRBJ1-5	.	CASSRQRGEPQHF	TGTGCCAGCAGTAGACAGCGGGGCGAGCCCCAGCATTTT
14	TRBV18	.	TRBJ1-1	.	CASSPPAGLTEAFF	TGTGCCAGCTCACCCCCGGCAGGGCTCACTGAAGCTTTCTTT
15	TRBV11-2	many	TRBJ2-7	.	CASSLVTGFNGVQYF	TGTGCCAGCAGCTTAGTTACGGGTTTCAATGGCGTGCAGTACTTC
15	TRBV7-3	once	TRBJ2-3	.	CASSQGGAGTDTQYF	TGTGCCAGCAGCCAAGGGGGGGCCGGCACAGATACGCAGTATTTT
15	TRBV4-3	.	TRBJ1-1	.	CASSQGLRAGTEAFF	TGCGCCAGCAGCCAAGGTTTACGGGCGGGGACTGAAGCTTTCTTT
16	TRBV18	once	TRBJ2-1	TRBD2	CASSPLAGGLADEQFF	TGTGCCAGCTCCCCCTTGGCGGGGGGGCTCGCCGATGAGCAGTTCTTC
14	TRBV18	once	TRBJ2-5	.	CASSPLPAGETQYF	TGTGCCAGCTCACCGCTGCCCGCGGGGGAGACCCAGTACTTC
14	TRBV6-6	.	TRBJ1-2	.	CASSYSSGTYGYTF	TGTGCCAGCAGTTACTCGTCGGGGACATATGGCTACACCTTC
12	TRBV29-1	.	TRBJ1-3	.	CSVRLSGNTIYF	TGCAGCGTTCGGTTATCTGGAAACACCATATATTTT
13	TRBV12-3/TRBV12-4	.	TRBJ2-7	.	CASSPTTGYEQYF	TGTGCCAGCAGTCCGACGACAGGCTACGAGCAGTACTTC
11	TRBV2	.	TRBJ1-2	.	CASSVLSGYTF	TGTGCCAGCAGTGTTCTAAGCGGCTACACCTTC
16	TRBV7-8	.	TRBJ2-3	TRBD2	CASRLGLAGASDTQYF	TGTGCCAGCAGGTTAGGACTAGCGGGGGCCTCAGATACGCAGTATTTT
14	TRBV9	.	TRBJ2-7	.	CASSVDVYSYEQYF	TGTGCCAGCAGCGTAGATGTCTACTCCTACGAGCAGTACTTC
14	TRBV10-3	.	TRBJ1-5	TRBD1	CAISDVVQGRPQHF	TGTGCCATCAGTGATGTGGTACAGGGGCGGCCCCAGCATTTT
14	TRBV6-5	.	TRBJ1-1	.	CASSYLRGSTEAFF	TGTGCCAGCAGTTACCTCAGGGGATCCACTGAAGCTTTCTTT
14	TRBV7-2	.	TRBJ1-1	.	CASSLGRANTEAFF	TGTGCCAGCAGCTTAGGGCGGGCAAACACTGAAGCTTTCTTT
12	TRBV3-1/TRBV3-2	.	TRBJ1-5	.	CASSQSDQPQHF	TGTGCCAGCAGCCAATCCGATCAGCCCCAGCATTTT
15	TRBV18	.	TRBJ2-1	TRBD1	CASSLGTGEYNEQFF	TGTGCCAGCTCACTCGGGACAGGGGAGTACAATGAGCAGTTCTTC
14	TRBV7-9	.	TRBJ1-3	TRBD1	CASSPGTAGNTIYF	TGTGCCAGCAGCCCAGGGACAGCTGGAAACACCATATATTTT
16	TRBV14	.	TRBJ2-4	TRBD2	CASSQGLAGAKNIQYF	TGTGCCAGCAGCCAGGGGCTAGCGGGGGCCAAAAACATTCAGTACTTC
15	TRBV5-5	.	TRBJ2-3	.	CASQRWEGVTDTQYF	TGTGCCAGCCAACGGTGGGAAGGGGTAACAGATACGCAGTATTTT
13	TRBV10-3	.	TRBJ1-2	.	CAISEGEGYGYTF	TGTGCCATCAGTGAGGGGGAGGGGTATGGCTACACCTTC
16	TRBV5-1	.	TRBJ1-5	TRBD1	CASSLNPGTGNQPQHF	TGCGCCAGCAGCTTGAACCCCGGGACAGGGAATCAGCCCCAGCATTTT
13	TRBV7-8	.	TRBJ1-5	.	CASSGGPDQPQHF	TGTGCCAGCAGCGGTGGGCCTGACCAGCCCCAGCATTTT
13	TRBV19	.	TRBJ2-7	TRBD1	CASSRTGVNEQYF	TGTGCCAGTAGTCGGACAGGGGTCAACGAGCAGTACTTC
16	TRBV7-9	.	TRBJ1-4	.	CASSPETGIRGEKLFF	TGTGCCAGCAGCCCAGAAACTGGGATACGGGGTGAAAAACTGTTTTTT
15	TRBV30	.	TRBJ2-7	TRBD2	CAWRRLAGGPREQYF	TGTGCCTGGAGGAGACTAGCGGGGGGGCCCCGGGAGCAGTACTTC
14	TRBV2	.	TRBJ1-1	.	CASSVSTTLTEAFF	TGTGCCAGCAGCGTTAGCACAACTCTTACTGAAGCTTTCTTT